This T cell receptor (beta chain) appears in the sequencing data of a study of T cell changes during pregnancy in multiple sclerosis (dated by TCRdb to about 2019). As for the study more broadly: In women with multiple sclerosis, the researchers looked at how the T cell repertoire shifted as pregnancy progressed.

The CDR3 contains 17 residues, cysteine and phenylalanine counted. Only the CDR3 portion is preserved as DNA: 51 bases, with reading frame beginning at the first base. Sequences SGHTA (CDR1) and FQGTGA (CDR2) are obtained from the germline V gene. V ends up 0 bases short and J 8 bases short, with an unmatched junction base count of 12. Receptors were amplified or captured by the immunoSEQ multiplex PCR assay. Entries here come from immuneACCESS through TCRdb and include only in-frame sequences with V and J called. Some clones fail to appear in such tables; in the studies checked, an unresolved V gene covers under half of the shortfall, and the cause of the remainder is unknown. This sample is represented by over 25,000 clones; 80% to 90% of them were singletons. 6% to 8% of the sample is held by the ten biggest clonotypes. Worth noting for this clone: The clone's antigen remains unknown. Base qualities are missing; no much larger clone stands one base away.

This sequence was found in a female donor with multiple sclerosis, enrolled in a pregnancy study. This material consisted of CD8+ T cells from peripheral blood mononuclear cells, taken in the second trimester of pregnancy. The chain is made from TRBV7-3 and TRBJ2-1; 8 bases in the junction line up with TRBD2. The CDR3 sequence is CASSLTVSSGGTDEQFF. The DNA is TGTGCCAGCAGCTTAACGGTCTCCAGCGGGGGTACTGATGAGCAGTTCTTC.